Listed here are 26 T cell receptor beta chains from one sample, sequenced in a study of post-analysis software for immune sequencing data. Overall study results and limits: Among four to six TRBV segments more frequent in patients than controls were TRBV5-6, TRBV5-1 and TRBV20-1.

The antigens these receptors bind are not known. Unique molecular identifiers were carried by the TCR beta cDNA libraries. Using its own MiXCR run on the PCR reads, TCRdb lists one record per CDR3 protein. The sample lists some 690,000 distinct CDR3 sequences, roughly three fifths occurring once. Input material: blood. Receptors originate from a girl aged 2-15 years with multiple sclerosis.

As to this clonotype: The conserved final phenylalanine or tryptophan is absent from the CDR3, which likely points to a read error. The genes are TRBV6-2 or TRBV6-3 and TRBJ1-2; D not certain. Trimming cost V 4 bases and J 6 bases, with 6 bases left between them. The CDR3 loop spans 11 amino acids. Germline CDR1 is MNHEY and CDR2 is SVGEGT. CDR3 region: CASSSGNGYTL. CDR3 nucleotide sequence: TGTGCCAGCAGTTCCGGGAATGGCTACACCTTA.

This clonotype was picked up one time. The chain combines TRBV4-1 with TRBJ2-3; perhaps TRBD2 as D (5 bases). The CDR3 sequence is 16 residues long. Between the trimmed V and J ends, which lost 1 base and 1 base, there was a span of 12 bases. The germline V gene has CDR1 MGHRA and CDR2 YSYEKL. In nucleotides, the CDR3 is TGCGCCAGCAGCCAAGTCACTGAGCGGCGCACAGATACGCAGTATTTT. It translates to CASSQVTERRTDTQYF.

The rearrangement joins TRBV19 to TRBJ2-1, with a weak D call TRBD1 (6 bases). With 10 bases removed from V and 5 bases from J, the gap between germline ends came to 24 bases. CDR1 is LNHDA and CDR2 is SQIVND in the germline V gene (reference sequence). This CDR3 spans 16 amino acids. CDR3 DNA: TGTGCCACCGCCTTTCCTCCAGGGGACGTGAACAATGAGCAGTTCTTC. As protein: CATAFPPGDVNNEQFF.

This clonotype was counted only a few times. The rearrangement joins TRBV29-1 to TRBJ2-3; 14 nucleotides agree with TRBD2. Germline CDR1 is SQVTM and CDR2 is ANQGSEA. The CDR3 runs 17 residues. J gave up 4 bases and V 1 base, and 7 bases lay outside the gene matches. CDR3 coding DNA: TGCAGCGTTGAAGCCTGGGGGACTAGCGGGAGTTCAGATACGCAGTATTTT. It translates to CSVEAWGTSGSSDTQYF.

This clonotype appeared once. This chain connects TRBV5-1 to TRBJ2-7, with TRBD2 matching 10 bases. This CDR3 region has 15 residues. The J segment lost 5 bases and the V segment lost 1 base, leaving 6 bases of the junction unmatched. Germline-derived CDR1 and CDR2 are SGHRS and YFSETQ. The CDR3 nucleotides read TGCGCCAGCAGCTTGAGGCTAGCGGGAGTTGACGAGCAGTACTTC. Translation: CASSLRLAGVDEQYF. Variable domain in full (rest from reference TRBV5-1 and TRBJ2-7): KAGVTQTPRYLIKTRGQQVTLSCSPISGHRSVSWYQQTPGQGLQFLFEYFSETQRNKGNFPGRFSGRQFSNSRSEMNVSTLELGDSALYLCASSLRLAGVDEQYFGPGTRLTVT.

The gene calls are TRBV5-1 and TRBJ2-3; D is possibly TRBD2 (6 bases). The V end was cut by 4 bases, the J end by 8 bases, with 14 bases between. CDR1 SGHRS and CDR2 YFSETQ come from the germline V gene. The CDR3 is 13 amino acids. The CDR3 reads CASSQSPGATQYF. The DNA for the CDR3 is TGCGCCAGCAGCCAGTCACCGGGAGCTACGCAGTATTTT.

The chain carries TRBV6-1 and TRBJ1-1; TRBD1 aligns across 9 bases. V shed 4 bases, J shed 0 bases, and the junction held 15 bases outside the gene matches. Germline V gene data show CDR1 as MNHNS and CDR2 as SASEGT. The CDR3 is made up of 19 amino acids. CDR3 bases: TGTGCCAGCAGTGCTACCGGAGGGACAGGGAGTTTCGTGAACACTGAAGCTTTCTTT. Protein: CASSATGGTGSFVNTEAFF.

The chain combines TRBV20-1 with TRBJ1-1, with D uncertain. Germline loops: CDR1 DFQATT, CDR2 SNEGSKA (reference sequence). The V gene lost 5 bases and the J gene lost 10 bases, with 17 bases spanning the gap. The CDR3 contains 12 residues. CDR3 loop: CSASTRPGVAFF. CDR3 sequence (DNA): TGCAGTGCTTCCACCCGACCGGGTGTAGCTTTCTTT.

The genes are TRBV29-1 and TRBJ2-1, with D uncertain. Germline loops: CDR1 SQVTM, CDR2 ANQGSEA. The CDR3 covers 12 residues. V was shortened by 6 bases and J by 10 bases, with 16 bases between the two germline ends. CDR3 sequence reads: CSVKEDGAEQFF. The CDR3 nucleotides read TGCAGCGTCAAAGAGGACGGAGCCGAGCAGTTCTTC.

The chain uses TRBV6-4 and TRBJ2-6; D remains unclear. This CDR3 is 15 amino acids long. Trimming took off 0 bases at V and 0 bases at J, with 3 bases between the two ends. CDR1 is MRHNA, CDR2 SNTAGT, per germline. CDR3 protein: CASSDSYSGANVLTF. The CDR3 coding sequence is TGTGCCAGCAGTGACTCCTACTCTGGGGCCAACGTCCTGACTTTC.

V and J are TRBV11-2 and TRBJ2-1; 8 bases align to TRBD1. The germline gives CDR1 SGHAT, CDR2 FQNNGV. This CDR3 is 15 amino acids long. Trimming at V came to 2 bases and at J to 7 bases, leaving 7 bases not matched to a gene. In DNA, the CDR3 is TGTGCCAGCAGCTTACTACCAGGGGGCGAAAATGAGCAGTTCTTC. This gives the protein CASSLLPGGENEQFF.

The chain carries TRBV4-3 and TRBJ1-6, with TRBD1 matching over 8 bases. The ends lost 0 bases at V and 1 base at J; junction bases unmatched: 11. The CDR3 covers 20 residues. CDR1 and CDR2 (germline): LGHNA, YSLEER. CDR3 in amino acids: CASSQEPGRGRLSYNSPLHF. CDR3 coding DNA: TGCGCCAGCAGCCAAGAGCCGGGCAGGGGGCGTTTGTCCTATAATTCACCCCTCCACTTT.

V usage is TRBV12-3 or TRBV12-4 and J usage is TRBJ1-5; D gene unclear. This CDR3 has 15 amino acids. V lost 3 bases, J lost 9 bases, and 18 bases lay in between. CDR3 sequence reads: CASSLENTGNWPQHF. The CDR3 DNA reads as TGTGCCAGCAGTTTGGAGAATACCGGGAATTGGCCCCAGCATTTT.

The V call is TRBV12-3 or TRBV12-4, the J call TRBJ2-3; perhaps TRBD2 as D (7 bases). This CDR3 has 15 amino acids. V dropped 2 bases and J dropped 4 bases, with 13 bases sitting between them. The CDR3, as DNA: TGTGCCAGCAGTTTACTACGGGGGGCCCCAGATACGCAGTATTTT. Translated: CASSLLRGAPDTQYF.

This clonotype was found a few times. The V and J genes are TRBV7-3 and TRBJ2-3, with 13 bases that match TRBD2. V was pared by 3 bases and J by 2 bases, with 2 bases of the junction left unmatched. The CDR3 loop spans 16 amino acids. CDR1 is SGHTA and CDR2 is FQGTGA in the germline V gene. CDR3 sequence (DNA): TGTGCCAGCAGCTTGGGACTAGCGGGATACACAGATACGCAGTATTTT. Its protein is CASSLGLAGYTDTQYF.

This clonotype was seen a single time. The chain links TRBV6-6 to TRBJ1-6; no firm D call. This CDR3 is 12 amino acids long. Trimming stripped 3 bases from V and 6 bases from J, with 3 bases between. Germline V gene data show CDR1 as MNHNY and CDR2 as SVGAGI (reference sequence). This CDR3 is CASSYLNSPLHF. The CDR3 nucleotides are TGTGCCAGCAGTTATCTTAATTCACCCCTCCACTTT.

The chain couples TRBV5-1 to TRBJ2-7; 7 positions match TRBD2. Germline CDR1 SGHRS, CDR2 YFSETQ. This CDR3 has 14 amino acids. J was trimmed by 5 bases and V by 4 bases; bases with no gene match: 9. The CDR3 spells CASSPGGRANEQYF. The CDR3 nucleotides read TGCGCCAGCAGCCCCGGAGGGAGGGCCAACGAGCAGTACTTC.

The DNA for the CDR3 is TGTGCCAGCAGCGGGCACAGGGGAGAGACCCAGTACTTC. Translated, it gives CASSGHRGETQYF. The V call is TRBV9, the J call TRBJ2-5; TRBD1 matches 7 bases. The germline V gene encodes CDR1 SGDLS and CDR2 YYNGEE. The CDR3 sequence is 13 residues long. After removal of 3 bases from V and 4 bases from J, the junction contained 3 bases not matched to a gene.

The chain has TRBV5-1 and TRBJ1-2, with D unclear. The V gene's germline CDR1 is SGHRS and CDR2 YFSETQ. Trimming shortened V by 4 bases and J by 0 bases, and 13 bases separated the two germline ends. The CDR3 consists of 15 residues. The CDR3 loop is CASSTDGDANYGYTF. CDR3 sequence (DNA): TGCGCCAGCAGCACGGACGGTGACGCTAACTATGGCTACACCTTC. Full variable domain (remainder filled in from reference TRBV5-1 and TRBJ1-2): KAGVTQTPRYLIKTRGQQVTLSCSPISGHRSVSWYQQTPGQGLQFLFEYFSETQRNKGNFPGRFSGRQFSNSRSEMNVSTLELGDSALYLCASSTDGDANYGYTFGSGTRLTVV.

The rearrangement joins TRBV7-8 to TRBJ2-3; a weak D match, TRBD2 (6 bases). The CDR3 totals 18 residues. Germline-derived CDR1 and CDR2 are SGHVS and FQNEAQ. The V gene lost 0 bases and the J gene lost 2 bases, with 18 bases spanning the gap. In nucleotides, the CDR3 is TGTGCCAGCAGCTTAGCGGTAGTCAGGATAGCGGCCACAGATACGCAGTATTTT. Amino acid sequence: CASSLAVVRIAATDTQYF.

The V and J genes are TRBV12-3 or TRBV12-4 and TRBJ2-3; D ambiguous. The CDR3 runs to 15 residues. V lost 7 bases, J lost 1 base, and 15 bases lay in between. CDR3 DNA: TGTGCCAGCACCACCCGTGGCTTAGGCACAGATACGCAGTATTTT. Protein sequence: CASTTRGLGTDTQYF.

The CDR3 DNA sequence: TGTGCCAGCAGCTTTCCTAGCGGGAGGGCTCAGGAGCAGTTCTTC. Encoded protein: CASSFPSGRAQEQFF. V usage is TRBV7-2 and J usage is TRBJ2-1; TRBD2 aligns across 12 bases. There are 15 residues in the CDR3. Germline V gives CDR1 SGHTA, CDR2 FQGNSA. V was clipped by 3 bases and J by 10 bases; unmatched bases: 7.

CDR3 DNA sequence: TGCGCCAGCAGCCCCTTTAGCGGGAGGGTTCGCTACAATGAGCAGTTCTTC. Its translation is CASSPFSGRVRYNEQFF. The V call is TRBV5-1, the J call TRBJ2-1; 11 bases line up with TRBD2. Germline CDR1 SGHRS, CDR2 YFSETQ. J gave up 3 bases and V 4 bases, and 9 bases lay outside the gene matches. The CDR3 contains 17 residues.

V gene TRBV20-1 combines with J gene TRBJ2-3, with D possibly TRBD2 on 6 matching bases. Germline-derived CDR1 and CDR2 are DFQATT and SNEGSKA (reference sequence). CDR3 size: 17 residues. Trimming pared 0 bases from V and 0 bases from J, leaving 16 bases between. CDR3 DNA: TGCAGTGCTAGAGAACCCGATGTTGCGGGAAGCACAGATACGCAGTATTTT. Amino acid sequence: CSAREPDVAGSTDTQYF.

This chain links TRBV25-1 with TRBJ2-5; the D is unclear. The CDR3 sequence is 13 residues long. V shed 1 base and J shed 0 bases, with 3 bases lying between them. Germline CDR1 is MGHDK and CDR2 is SYGVNS. The DNA of the CDR3 is TGTGCCAGCAGTGAATCCTACCAAGAGACCCAGTACTTC. It encodes CASSESYQETQYF.

The rearrangement joins TRBV12-3 or TRBV12-4 to TRBJ1-2; D not resolved. This CDR3 is 10 amino acids long. V dropped 6 bases and J dropped 6 bases, with 5 bases sitting between them. CDR3 residues: CASSFHGYTF. As DNA, the CDR3 is TGTGCCAGCAGCTTCCATGGCTACACCTTC.